The 29 T cell receptor beta chains reported below all come from one sample, sequenced in a study of control samples from healthy donors and cancer patients. Sequencing used immunoSEQ multiplex PCR; TCRdb keeps in-frame clones, though not all of them. The sample shows about 45,000 clones, 70% of them seen only once. The source material was formalin-fixed, paraffin-embedded tissue. These receptors were obtained from a male donor with melanoma.

The chain uses TRBV18 and TRBJ1-5; TRBD1 might be the D (5 bases). The length of the CDR3 is 14 residues. The V end was cut by 5 bases, the J end by 3 bases, with 11 bases between. Germline CDR1 and CDR2: KGHSH and LQKENI. CDR3 protein: CASSGGANNQPQHF. As DNA, the CDR3 is TGTGCCAGCTCAGGAGGGGCGAACAATCAGCCCCAGCATTTT.

The genes are TRBV27 and TRBJ2-4; tentative D call: TRBD2 (6 bases). Germline CDR1 and CDR2: MNHEY and SMNVEV (reference sequence). This CDR3 comprises 14 residues. Trimming pared 4 bases from V and 0 bases from J, leaving 7 bases between. CDR3 sequence reads: CASSSGEAKNIQYF. The CDR3 DNA reads as TGTGCCAGCAGTTCGGGAGAAGCCAAAAACATTCAGTACTTC.

The chain is built from TRBV28 and TRBJ2-1, with a possible D match to TRBD2 (6 bases). The length of the CDR3 is 17 residues. Trimming pared 4 bases from V and 1 base from J, leaving 17 bases between. Germline V gene data show CDR1 as MDHEN and CDR2 as SYDVKM. The CDR3 nucleotides read TGTGCCAGCAGTTCCCCACTAGCAGATGGGTCCTACAATGAGCAGTTCTTC. Translation gives CASSSPLADGSYNEQFF.

The chain is built from TRBV6-5 and TRBJ2-7; tentative D call: TRBD1 (6 bases). The CDR3 has 14 residues. V dropped 6 bases and J dropped 3 bases, with 15 bases sitting between them. Looked up from germline, CDR1 is MNHEY and CDR2 is SVGAGI. The CDR3 sequence is CASRGTPLIYEQYF. The CDR3 region has the DNA TGTGCCAGCAGAGGGACACCTCTGATCTACGAGCAGTACTTC.

The CDR3 DNA reads as TGTGCCAGCAGCCAATATCTGGGGGAGGGCCTCCAGTCGACCCAGTACTTC. Translated, it gives CASSQYLGEGLQSTQYF. The gene calls are TRBV14 and TRBJ2-5; 7 bases are shared with TRBD2. V shed 2 bases, J shed 7 bases, and the junction held 16 bases outside the gene matches. Germline V gives CDR1 SGHDN, CDR2 FVKESK. CDR3 length: 17 amino acids.

The chain recombines TRBV20-1 with TRBJ2-3; tentatively, D is TRBD2 (5 bases). CDR1 and CDR2 (germline): DFQATT, SNEGSKA (reference sequence). This CDR3 is built from 11 residues. Deletions cut 5 bases from V and 3 bases from J, with 6 bases between. CDR3 in amino acids: CSAWRTDTQYF. CDR3 DNA: TGCAGTGCTTGGAGGACAGATACGCAGTATTTT.

The J gene is TRBJ2-1, the V gene TRBV11-2; TRBD1 matches 8 bases. The CDR3 runs to 17 residues. V was clipped by 3 bases and J by 2 bases; unmatched bases: 9. Germline assignment: CDR1 SGHAT and CDR2 FQNNGV. The CDR3 protein is CASSFRPQGATYNEQFF. As DNA, the CDR3 is TGTGCCAGCAGCTTCCGCCCCCAGGGGGCTACCTACAATGAGCAGTTCTTC.

This clone has a single count. The V gene is TRBV6-5, the J gene TRBJ2-1; 9 bases line up with TRBD1. There are 15 residues in the CDR3. With 0 bases clipped from V and 7 bases from J, the junction kept 4 bases outside the gene matches. The germline V gene has CDR1 MNHEY and CDR2 SVGAGI. The CDR3 coding sequence is TGTGCCAGCAGTTACTCGAACAGGGGGCGGAATGAGCAGTTCTTC. It codes for CASSYSNRGRNEQFF.

Turning to this clone: Other DNA sequences in the sample encode the same CDR3. The chain links TRBV20-1 to TRBJ2-1, with D unclear. Germline CDR1 and CDR2: DFQATT and SNEGSKA (reference sequence). V lost 3 bases and J 6 bases, leaving 12 bases between the germline ends. CDR3 length: 13 residues. CDR3: CSASSLVSNEQFF. Written as DNA, the CDR3 is TGCAGTGCTAGTTCTCTAGTCAGCAATGAGCAGTTCTTC.

This clone came up a few times. This rearrangement joins TRBV30 to TRBJ2-7, with 8 bases lining up with TRBD2. V was clipped by 4 bases and J by 6 bases; unmatched bases: 14. The CDR3 has 15 amino acids. Germline V lookup: CDR1 GTSNPN, CDR2 SVGIG (reference sequence). Here the CDR3 DNA reads TGTGCCTGGAACGATCCAGCGGGAGCCATAGGCGAGCAGTACTTC. It encodes CAWNDPAGAIGEQYF. Full variable domain (remainder filled in from reference TRBV30 and TRBJ2-7): SQTIHQWPATLVQPVGSPLSLECTVEGTSNPNLYWYRQAAGRGLQLLFYSVGIGQISSEVPQNLSASRPQDRQFILSSKKLLLSDSGFYLCAWNDPAGAIGEQYFGPGTRLTVT.

V is TRBV24-1 and J is TRBJ2-1, with 7 bases identical to TRBD1. With V trimmed by 1 base and J by 4 bases, 6 bases remained unmatched. Germline CDR1 is KGHDR and CDR2 is SFDVKD. The CDR3 covers 16 residues. CDR3 bases: TGTGCCACCAGTGATTTCAGACAGGGAGAATACAATGAGCAGTTCTTC. Amino acid sequence: CATSDFRQGEYNEQFF.

The gene calls are TRBV12-3 or TRBV12-4 and TRBJ2-3; D remains ambiguous. The CDR3 extends over 13 amino acids. Trimming removed 1 base from V and 4 bases from J, with 6 bases in between. CDR3 nucleotides: TGTGCCAGCAGTTTAGACAGCCCAGATACGCAGTATTTT. This codes for CASSLDSPDTQYF.

The chain is built from TRBV19 and TRBJ1-1; the D gene is possibly TRBD1 (6 bases). From germline, CDR1 is LNHDA and CDR2 SQIVND (reference sequence). The V and J ends lost 3 bases and 1 base respectively, with 9 bases between them. This CDR3 region has 14 residues. CDR3 loop: CASSIGGANTEAFF. CDR3 in DNA: TGTGCCAGTAGTATTGGGGGGGCGAACACTGAAGCTTTCTTT.

This clone was detected ten times or more. The chain recombines TRBV2 with TRBJ2-1; D uncertain. The germline V gene has CDR1 SNHLY and CDR2 FYNNEI. CDR3 size: 13 residues. V lost 10 bases and J 8 bases, leaving 18 bases between the germline ends. CDR3 coding DNA: TGTGCCACAGCACGGGCTCCGATAGATGAGCAGTTCTTC. It codes for CATARAPIDEQFF. Supplemented by reference TRBV2 and TRBJ2-1, the full variable domain reads EPEVTQTPSHQVTQMGQEVILRCVPISNHLYFYWYRQILGQKVEFLVSFYNNEISEKSEIFDDQFSVERPDGSNFTLKIRSTKLEDSAMYFCATARAPIDEQFFGPGTRLTVL.

The CDR3 DNA reads as TGTGCCTGGAGCAGGAGGGGTACCTACGAGCAGTACTTC. Amino acid sequence: CAWSRRGTYEQYF. The chain recombines TRBV30 with TRBJ2-7; a weak D match, TRBD2 (6 bases). V was trimmed by 3 bases and J by 2 bases, leaving 11 bases between them. Germline V gene sequence: CDR1 GTSNPN, CDR2 SVGIG (reference sequence). This CDR3 contains 13 residues.

Concerning this clone itself: Distinct nucleotide sequences in the sample also encode this CDR3. The V gene is TRBV29-1, the J gene TRBJ2-1; possible D gene TRBD2, 5 bases. From germline, CDR1 is SQVTM and CDR2 ANQGSEA. The germline V and J ends were trimmed by 6 bases and 2 bases, with 14 bases remaining between them. This CDR3 has 14 amino acids. In DNA, the CDR3 is TGCAGCGTGGAGGTCGCCGGAGCCTACAATGAGCAGTTCTTC. It encodes CSVEVAGAYNEQFF.

The chain carries TRBV9 and TRBJ2-3; D remains unclear. Trimming removed 0 bases from V and 0 bases from J, with 8 bases in between. The germline V gene has CDR1 SGDLS and CDR2 YYNGEE. The CDR3 length is 15 residues. Written as DNA, the CDR3 is TGTGCCAGCAGCGTAGGGTCCCTTAGCACAGATACGCAGTATTTT. It specifies CASSVGSLSTDTQYF.

This chain connects TRBV7-9 to TRBJ2-7, with unresolved D. Trimming removed 5 bases at V and 2 bases at J, with 4 bases between. The germline gives CDR1 SEHNR, CDR2 FQNEAQ (reference sequence). The CDR3 covers 11 residues. The chain's CDR3 is CASSPAYEQYF. The DNA for the CDR3 is TGTGCCAGCAGCCCCGCCTACGAGCAGTACTTC.

The chain uses TRBV28 and TRBJ2-7, with 8 bases fitting TRBD1. Germline trimming cut 5 bases from V and 2 bases from J; bases unmatched to any gene: 5. CDR1 and CDR2 (germline): MDHEN, SYDVKM. The CDR3 totals 14 residues. The CDR3, as DNA: TGTGCCAGCAGTAATTTACAGGGGGCCTACGAGCAGTACTTC. Translation: CASSNLQGAYEQYF. The variable domain in full, completed from reference TRBV28 and TRBJ2-7, reads DVKVTQSSRYLVKRTGEKVFLECVQDMDHENMFWYRQDPGLGLRLIYFSYDVKMKEKGDIPEGYSVSREKKERFSLILESASTNQTSMYLCASSNLQGAYEQYFGPGTRLTVT.

The chain links TRBV5-1 to TRBJ2-3; 10 positions agree with TRBD1. From germline, CDR1 is SGHRS and CDR2 YFSETQ. The CDR3 length is 16 residues. After removal of 0 bases from V and 4 bases from J, the junction contained 5 bases not matched to a gene. The CDR3 protein is CASSLGGTGVSDTQYF. The CDR3 DNA is TGCGCCAGCAGCTTGGGAGGGACAGGGGTGTCAGATACGCAGTATTTT.

This sequence joins TRBV5-1 and TRBJ2-3; weak D call: TRBD1 (5 bases). This CDR3 is 12 amino acids long. In germline, CDR1 is SGHRS, CDR2 YFSETQ. V shed 5 bases and J shed 6 bases, with 10 bases lying between them. The CDR3, as DNA: TGCGCCAGCAGGGCTAACAGGGATACGCAGTATTTT. Residues: CASRANRDTQYF. Variable domain in full (rest from reference TRBV5-1 and TRBJ2-3): KAGVTQTPRYLIKTRGQQVTLSCSPISGHRSVSWYQQTPGQGLQFLFEYFSETQRNKGNFPGRFSGRQFSNSRSEMNVSTLELGDSALYLCASRANRDTQYFGPGTRLTVL.

The chain uses TRBV3-1 (or the pseudogene TRBV3-2) and TRBJ2-7; no definite D call. Trimming took off 4 bases at V and 2 bases at J, with 9 bases between the two ends. CDR1 is LGHDT and CDR2 is YNNKEL in the germline V gene (reference sequence). This CDR3 has 13 residues. The CDR3 coding sequence is TGTGCCAGCAGCCGTGGTCTTACCTACGAGCAGTACTTC. The encoded protein is CASSRGLTYEQYF.

This chain uses TRBV11-3 with TRBJ2-7, with D uncertain. The CDR3 has 13 residues. CDR1 is SGHNT and CDR2 is YENEEA in the germline V gene. V was shortened by 4 bases and J by 1 base, with 8 bases between the two germline ends. CDR3 sequence (DNA): TGTGCCAGCAGCTCCGGACCGTCCTACGAGCAGTACTTC. Protein product: CASSSGPSYEQYF.

The chain carries TRBV24-1 and TRBJ2-2; tentatively, D is TRBD1 (6 bases). Germline CDR1 KGHDR, CDR2 SFDVKD. V lost 6 bases to trimming and J lost 0 bases, with 10 bases between them. The CDR3 sequence is 15 residues long. CDR3 bases: TGTGCCACCAGTAGGGACACCTCGAACACCGGGGAGCTGTTTTTT. This gives the protein CATSRDTSNTGELFF.

This chain uses TRBV30 with TRBJ1-4; tentatively, D is TRBD1 (5 bases). V was clipped by 0 bases and J by 4 bases, with 9 bases between them. The CDR3 runs to 14 residues. CDR1 is GTSNPN and CDR2 is SVGIG in the germline V gene (reference sequence). CDR3 amino acids: CAWSVGQGNEKLFF. The CDR3 DNA sequence: TGTGCCTGGAGTGTTGGGCAGGGTAATGAAAAACTGTTTTTT.

This clone has only one observation. The V and J genes are TRBV5-1 and TRBJ2-1; 7 bases are shared with TRBD1. This CDR3 has 13 residues. Unmatched junction bases numbered 4, after V lost 6 bases and J lost 4 bases. CDR1 and CDR2 (germline): SGHRS, YFSETQ. Here the CDR3 DNA reads TGCGCCAGCACCCGGGACAGTTACAATGAGCAGTTCTTC. Translated, it gives CASTRDSYNEQFF.

The chain couples TRBV4-1 to TRBJ2-5; TRBD1 agrees at 9 bases. V lost 3 bases to trimming and J lost 4 bases; unmatched junction nucleotides: 6. The CDR3 totals 15 residues. Germline loops: CDR1 MGHRA, CDR2 YSYEKL. CDR3 amino acids: CASSQFDRGGETQYF. CDR3 coding DNA: TGCGCCAGCAGCCAGTTCGACAGGGGGGGAGAGACCCAGTACTTC.

J is TRBJ1-2 and V is TRBV19, with 8 bases matching TRBD1. The CDR3 spans 14 residues. Germline V gives CDR1 LNHDA, CDR2 SQIVND (reference sequence). J was trimmed by 4 bases and V by 4 bases; bases with no gene match: 5. The CDR3 nucleotides read TGTGCCAGTAGTAAAGGACAGGGAGCCTATGGCTACACCTTC. As protein: CASSKGQGAYGYTF.

V is TRBV7-9 and J is TRBJ2-7; D uncertain. CDR3 length: 13 amino acids. Trimming left V 4 bases short and J 0 bases short, with 7 bases between. CDR1 is SEHNR, CDR2 FQNEAQ, per germline (reference sequence). CDR3: CASSSSNSYEQYF. The CDR3 DNA follows: TGTGCCAGCAGCTCCTCTAACTCCTACGAGCAGTACTTC.